This is a list of T cell receptor beta chains from one sample in a study of post-analysis software for immune sequencing data. TCRdb called the PCR reads again in MiXCR, with one record for every CDR3 protein. The data contain fewer than 900,000 distinct CDR3 sequences, roughly 50% of them singletons. The material sequenced was blood. The source is a girl aged 5 to 17 with multiple sclerosis. CDR3s include the opening cysteine and the closing phenylalanine or tryptophan. D genes are given only for firm matches. Rows give clone size only sometimes, using once, few, many, or a class for an expanded clone.

TRBV7-8	few	-	TRBJ2-3	16	CASSLTRGRSTDTQYF	TGTGCCAGCAGCTTAACCCGGGGGCGAAGCACAGATACGCAGTATTTT
TRBV7-2	few	-	TRBJ1-2	14	CASSMGPLNYGYTF	TGTGCCAGCAGCATGGGACCCCTCAACTATGGCTACACCTTC
TRBV20-1	-	TRBD2	TRBJ2-5	13	CSATGTSTETQYF	TGCAGTGCTACCGGGACTAGCACGGAGACCCAGTACTTC
TRBV29-1	once	TRBD1	TRBJ2-7	13	CSGRTGDRYEQYF	TGCAGCGGTCGGACAGGGGATCGATACGAGCAGTACTTC
TRBV24-1	-	-	TRBJ1-2	13	CATRMAEGDGYTF	TGTGCCACCCGTATGGCGGAAGGGGATGGCTACACCTTC
TRBV7-2	few	-	TRBJ2-5	12	CASDPAPVTQYF	TGTGCCAGCGACCCGGCACCGGTGACCCAGTACTTC
TRBV12-3/TRBV12-4	-	TRBD2	TRBJ2-5	16	CASSPLAGGLEETQYF	TGTGCCAGCAGTCCACTAGCGGGAGGCCTCGAAGAGACCCAGTACTTC
TRBV29-1	-	-	TRBJ1-4	14	CSVITGPTNEKLFF	TGCAGCGTCATTACAGGGCCAACTAATGAAAAACTGTTTTTT
TRBV20-1	many	TRBD2	TRBJ2-7	13	CSCTSGSTYEQYF	TGCAGTTGTACTAGCGGGAGTACCTACGAGCAGTACTTC
TRBV9	-	-	TRBJ2-5	13	CASSVGSYETQYF	TGTGCCAGCAGCGTAGGATCCTATGAGACCCAGTACTTC
TRBV5-1	-	-	TRBJ2-4	14	CASSSVAIPNIQYF	TGCGCCAGCAGTAGTGTAGCGATCCCAAACATTCAGTACTTC
TRBV20-1	-	TRBD2	TRBJ2-5	15	CSTGTSGRMEETQYF	TGCAGTACAGGGACTAGCGGGAGAATGGAGGAGACCCAGTACTTC
TRBV10-3	-	TRBD2	TRBJ2-7	17	CAISDPGLAGEAHEQYF	TGTGCCATCAGTGATCCGGGACTAGCGGGAGAAGCCCACGAGCAGTACTTC
TRBV20-1	-	-	TRBJ1-1	13	CSAIRGSNTEAFF	TGCAGTGCTATAAGGGGCTCGAACACTGAAGCTTTCTTT
TRBV28	-	TRBD1	TRBJ1-5	13	CASYSRGNQPQHF	TGTGCCAGCTATTCCAGGGGGAATCAGCCCCAGCATTTT
TRBV2	-	TRBD1	TRBJ1-4	15	CASSPRTGENEKLFF	TGTGCCAGCAGCCCCAGGACAGGGGAAAATGAAAAACTGTTTTTT
TRBV20-1	-	TRBD2	TRBJ2-5	16	CSATPPGTSGRGTQYF	TGCAGTGCTACCCCACCGGGGACTAGCGGGAGGGGGACCCAGTACTTC
TRBV29-1	-	-	TRBJ2-6	13	CSVVWAGANVLTF	TGCAGCGTTGTGTGGGCAGGGGCCAACGTCCTGACTTTC
TRBV10-3	-	TRBD1	TRBJ2-5	14	CAISWTGGQETQYF	TGTGCCATCAGTTGGACAGGGGGCCAAGAGACCCAGTACTTC
TRBV6-2/TRBV6-3	few	-	TRBJ2-7	13	CASSVGRLNEQYF	TGTGCCAGCAGTGTCGGGAGATTGAACGAGCAGTACTTC
TRBV20-1	once	-	TRBJ2-1	11	CSAREGDEQFF	TGCAGTGCTAGAGAAGGGGACGAGCAGTTCTTC
TRBV28	-	-	TRBJ2-7	15	CASSLYAETSYEQYF	TGTGCCAGCAGTTTATACGCGGAAACCTCCTACGAGCAGTACTTC
TRBV4-2	-	TRBD2	TRBJ2-3	17	CASSQTPASGSTDTQYF	TGTGCCAGCAGCCAAACCCCGGCTAGCGGGAGCACAGATACGCAGTATTTT
TRBV7-9	-	TRBD2	TRBJ2-5	14	CASSLVPREGTQYF	TGTGCCAGCAGCTTAGTTCCCAGGGAGGGGACCCAGTACTTC
TRBV10-3	-	TRBD1	TRBJ1-2	17	CAISETGPGQANYGYTF	TGTGCCATCAGTGAGACTGGCCCGGGACAGGCGAACTATGGCTACACCTTC
TRBV27	few	TRBD2	TRBJ2-1	12	CASVGGGNEQFF	TGTGCCAGCGTTGGGGGGGGGAATGAGCAGTTCTTC
TRBV12-3/TRBV12-4	-	-	TRBJ1-6	13	CASSLSQNSPLHF	TGTGCCAGCAGTTTATCCCAGAATTCACCCCTCCACTTT
TRBV20-1	once	TRBD2	TRBJ2-2	15	CSASRLAGFTGELFF	TGCAGTGCTAGTCGGTTAGCGGGATTCACCGGGGAGCTGTTTTTT
TRBV12-3/TRBV12-4	-	-	TRBJ2-3	14	CASSFFRGTDTQYF	TGTGCCAGCAGTTTCTTCCGGGGCACAGATACGCAGTATTTT
TRBV20-1	few	TRBD1	TRBJ2-3	13	CSARGTGTDTQYF	TGCAGTGCTAGGGGGACAGGCACAGATACGCAGTATTTT
TRBV28	few	TRBD1	TRBJ2-7	15	CASSLTGTGVYEQYF	TGTGCCAGCAGTTTAACCGGGACAGGGGTCTACGAGCAGTACTTC
TRBV29-1	-	-	TRBJ2-7	14	CSVGGRSIDSEQYF	TGCAGCGTTGGGGGACGGAGTATCGATAGTGAGCAGTACTTC
TRBV20-1	few	TRBD1	TRBJ1-2	11	CSAGDRRGYTF	TGCAGTGCTGGGGACAGACGGGGCTACACCTTC
TRBV20-1	-	-	TRBJ1-4	13	CSARPTGSEKLFF	TGCAGTGCTAGGCCAACAGGGTCTGAAAAACTGTTTTTT
TRBV2	-	TRBD1	TRBJ1-5	14	CASSDDRAGQPQHF	TGTGCCAGCAGCGACGACAGGGCCGGTCAGCCCCAGCATTTT
TRBV5-1	-	-	TRBJ2-5	16	CASSLGARDGEETQYF	TGCGCCAGCAGCTTGGGAGCCCGGGACGGTGAAGAGACCCAGTACTTC
TRBV5-1	-	-	TRBJ2-5	14	CASSGFATQGTQYF	TGCGCCAGCAGCGGTTTTGCCACCCAAGGGACCCAGTACTTC
TRBV12-3/TRBV12-4	few	-	TRBJ2-5	12	CASSPWNRNQYF	TGTGCCAGCAGCCCTTGGAATCGTAACCAGTACTTC
TRBV4-1	few	TRBD1	TRBJ1-4	14	CASSPTGEDEKLFF	TGCGCCAGCAGCCCTACAGGGGAGGACGAAAAACTGTTTTTT
TRBV18	-	-	TRBJ1-2	12	CASSPSIDGYTF	TGTGCCAGCAGCCCGTCCATAGATGGCTACACCTTC
TRBV7-2	few	-	TRBJ2-5	13	CASSLVSWETQYF	TGTGCCAGCAGCTTAGTAAGCTGGGAGACCCAGTACTTC
TRBV6-6	-	-	TRBJ2-7	13	CASSYYGHYEQYF	TGTGCCAGCAGTTACTACGGGCACTACGAGCAGTACTTC
TRBV7-9	-	-	TRBJ2-1	15	CASSSRPGTNNEQFF	TGTGCCAGCAGCTCGCGCCCCGGGACAAACAATGAGCAGTTCTTC
TRBV20-1	-	TRBD2	TRBJ2-3	19	CNARDQLVGGYYGTDTQYF	TGCAATGCTAGAGATCAACTAGTGGGAGGGTATTATGGCACAGATACGCAGTATTTT